The 22 T cell receptor beta chains listed next were all sequenced from one sample in a study of blood T cell repertoires in COVID-19. Method: immunoSEQ multiplex PCR; TCRdb's copy keeps in-frame clones and lacks some. The repertoire has roughly 120,000 clones, roughly 80% of them found once; the top ten carry 5.5% to 7.5%. Sequenced sample: peripheral blood. The source is a man aged 80 or over with COVID-19, enrolled during active disease.

The gene calls are TRBV29-1 and TRBJ2-1, with 16 bases fitting TRBD2. With V trimmed by 1 base and J by 6 bases, 15 bases remained unmatched. Germline assignment: CDR1 SQVTM and CDR2 ANQGSEA. The CDR3 loop spans 20 amino acids. The CDR3 DNA follows: TGCAGCGTTGAAGGCTGGGGACTAGCGGGAGGGCCTGGGAGAGGCAATGAGCAGTTCTTC. Translated: CSVEGWGLAGGPGRGNEQFF.

The chain employs TRBV13 and TRBJ2-7; D uncertain. Trimming removed 1 base at V and 7 bases at J, with 8 bases between. This CDR3 has 12 residues. Germline V gene lookup returns CDR1 PRHDT and CDR2 FYEKMQ (reference sequence). Here the CDR3 DNA reads TGTGCCAGCAGCTTAGTTCGCGGAGAGCAGTACTTC. Protein product: CASSLVRGEQYF.

The CDR3 DNA follows: TGCGCCAGCAGCTTGGGCGGCGGGAGTATGTCAGATACGCAGTATTTT. It is translated as CASSLGGGSMSDTQYF. The chain has TRBV5-1 and TRBJ2-3; 7 bases match TRBD2. V lost 0 bases and J lost 4; bases outside the gene matches: 8. CDR1 SGHRS and CDR2 YFSETQ come from the germline V gene. This CDR3 region has 16 residues.

The chain links TRBV5-6 to TRBJ2-1, with 8 bases lining up with TRBD2. V lost 3 bases and J lost 4; bases outside the gene matches: 9. Germline V lookup: CDR1 SGHDT, CDR2 YYEEEE. The CDR3 spans 16 residues. The CDR3 loop is CASSSLISGRYNEQFF. As DNA, the CDR3 is TGTGCCAGCAGCTCCCTCATAAGCGGGAGATACAATGAGCAGTTCTTC. The variable domain in full, completed from reference TRBV5-6 and TRBJ2-1, reads DAGVTQSPTHLIKTRGQQVTLRCSPKSGHDTVSWYQQALGQGPQFIFQYYEEEERQRGNFPDRFSGHQFPNYSSELNVNALLLGDSALYLCASSSLISGRYNEQFFGPGTRLTVL.

The chain employs TRBV6-2 or TRBV6-3 and TRBJ1-5, with TRBD1 matching over 8 bases. The junction had 3 bases not matched to a gene; V was cut back by 1 base and J by 1 base. Looked up from germline, CDR1 is MNHEY and CDR2 is SVGEGT. CDR3 length: 16 residues. CDR3 sequence: CASSYWRTGSNQPQHF. The CDR3 DNA reads as TGTGCCAGCAGTTACTGGAGGACAGGGAGCAATCAGCCCCAGCATTTT.

The rearrangement links TRBV6-5 to TRBJ1-2; tentative D call: TRBD1 (5 bases). Trimming shortened V by 0 bases and J by 3 bases, and 11 bases separated the two germline ends. CDR1 and CDR2 from the germline V gene are MNHEY and SVGAGI. The CDR3 sequence is 15 residues long. The CDR3 is CASSYSSSRDYGYTF. CDR3 coding DNA: TGTGCCAGCAGTTACTCGAGTAGCAGGGACTATGGCTACACCTTC.

This chain joins TRBV11-3 and TRBJ2-3; the match to TRBD1 covers 7 bases. This CDR3 has 13 amino acids. V shed 5 bases, J shed 4 bases, and the junction held 3 bases outside the gene matches. CDR1 is SGHNT, CDR2 YENEEA, per germline. DNA for the CDR3: TGTGCCAGCAGCATCGGACAGGCAGATACGCAGTATTTT. This gives the protein CASSIGQADTQYF. The full variable domain, completed using reference TRBV11-3 and TRBJ2-3, is EAGVVQSPRYKIIEKKQPVAFWCNPISGHNTLYWYLQNLGQGPELLIRYENEEAVDDSQLPKDRFSAERLKGVDSTLKIQPAELGDSAVYLCASSIGQADTQYFGPGTRLTVL.

The table lists this clone with a few counts. The rearrangement uses TRBV5-4 and TRBJ1-1, with 7 nucleotides matching TRBD1. CDR1 and CDR2 from the germline V gene are SGHNT and YYREEE (reference sequence). CDR3 size: 15 residues. With V trimmed by 4 bases and J by 0 bases, 6 bases remained unmatched. The CDR3 bases are TGTGCCAGCAGCGCGGGACAGACCATGAACACTGAAGCTTTCTTT. Translated, it gives CASSAGQTMNTEAFF. Drawing the rest from reference TRBV5-4 and TRBJ1-1, the complete variable domain is ETGVTQSPTHLIKTRGQQVTLRCSSQSGHNTVSWYQQALGQGPQFIFQYYREEENGRGNFPPRFSGLQFPNYSSELNVNALELDDSALYLCASSAGQTMNTEAFFGQGTRLTVV.

The rearrangement uses TRBV5-4 and TRBJ1-2, with D hard to call. Germline V CDR1 and CDR2: SGHNT, YYREEE (reference sequence). This CDR3 is built from 14 residues. V gave up 0 bases and J gave up 2 bases, with 8 bases separating them. The CDR3 loop reads CASSLGGQNYGYTF. CDR3 nucleotides: TGTGCCAGCAGCTTGGGAGGGCAGAACTATGGCTACACCTTC.

This clone was seen once. The chain has TRBV18 and TRBJ2-3, with D perhaps TRBD2 (6 bases). V shed 5 bases and J shed 4 bases, with 7 bases lying between them. The CDR3 has 12 residues. Germline values: CDR1 KGHSH, CDR2 LQKENI. In nucleotides, the CDR3 is TGTGCCAGCTCAAGACTAGCAGATACGCAGTATTTT. Translated: CASSRLADTQYF.

The chain links TRBV28 to TRBJ1-2; possibly TRBD1 for D (6 bases). This CDR3 has 14 residues. From germline, CDR1 is MDHEN and CDR2 SYDVKM. The V end was cut by 4 bases, the J end by 6 bases, with 15 bases between. The CDR3 protein is CASSSLLTGNGYTF. CDR3 bases: TGTGCCAGCAGTTCCCTCCTCACAGGGAATGGCTACACCTTC.

The chain recombines TRBV13 with TRBJ1-6; D gene ambiguous. CDR1 PRHDT and CDR2 FYEKMQ come from the germline V gene (reference sequence). The germline V and J ends were trimmed by 1 base and 5 bases, with 3 bases remaining between them. The CDR3 extends over 13 amino acids. The DNA for the CDR3 is TGTGCCAGCAGCTTAGCTAATAATTCACCCCTCCACTTT. The encoded protein is CASSLANNSPLHF.

The chain is built from TRBV19 and TRBJ2-1; D possibly corresponds to TRBD1 (6 bases). The V gene lost 0 bases and the J gene lost 8 bases, with 17 bases spanning the gap. The CDR3 extends over 16 amino acids. CDR1 and CDR2 from the germline V gene are LNHDA and SQIVND (reference sequence). CDR3 loop: CASSIDLGGTSYEQFF. The CDR3 DNA reads TGTGCCAGTAGTATAGATCTAGGGGGAACGAGCTATGAGCAGTTCTTC.

The chain uses TRBV28 and TRBJ1-3; D gene ambiguous. CDR1 is MDHEN, CDR2 SYDVKM, per germline. The germline V and J ends were trimmed by 6 bases and 3 bases, with 12 bases remaining between them. The CDR3 runs 14 residues. As DNA, the CDR3 is TGTGCCAGCAGCATGAAAGGAGGTGGAAACACCATATATTTT. Encoded protein: CASSMKGGGNTIYF.

With respect to this clone: One end of the junction varies from germline; a read error may be responsible. This sample includes further DNA sequences coding for the same CDR3. V and J are TRBV24-1 and TRBJ2-5, with TRBD2 matching over 7 bases. The CDR3 is 16 residues long. Germline V gives CDR1 KGHDR, CDR2 SFDVKD. The CDR3 protein is CATSDFSTSSEETQYF. CDR3 DNA sequence: TGTGCCACCAGTGATTTCTCGACTAGCAGTGAAGAAACCCAGTACTTC.

The gene calls are TRBV9 and TRBJ1-1; D uncertain. V was trimmed by 1 base and J by 0 bases, leaving 4 bases between them. CDR3 length equals 13 residues. CDR1 SGDLS and CDR2 YYNGEE come from the germline V gene. The CDR3 DNA is TGTGCCAGCAGCGTAATTATGAACACTGAAGCTTTCTTT. Its protein product is CASSVIMNTEAFF.

V gene TRBV12-3 or TRBV12-4 combines with J gene TRBJ1-6, with D perhaps matching TRBD1 (5 bases). V was pared by 6 bases and J by 13 bases, with 13 bases between. The CDR3 has 12 residues. CDR3: CASSQDIGPLHF. CDR3 nucleotides: TGTGCCAGCAGCCAGGACATCGGCCCCCTCCACTTT.

The chain uses TRBV3-1 (or the pseudogene TRBV3-2) and TRBJ1-1; no reliable D call. Trimming pared 0 bases from V and 5 bases from J, leaving 10 bases between. The CDR3 extends over 14 amino acids. CDR1 is LGHDT and CDR2 is YNNKEL in the germline V gene (reference sequence). CDR3 in amino acids: CASSQEASGTEAFF. CDR3 bases: TGTGCCAGCAGCCAAGAGGCTAGTGGAACTGAAGCTTTCTTT.

The chain's CDR3 is CAGVRTSGYNEQFF. The CDR3 DNA follows: TGTGCCGGGGTTCGGACTAGCGGGTACAATGAGCAGTTCTTC. The genes are TRBV7-2 and TRBJ2-1, with TRBD2 identical over 11 bases. Germline loops: CDR1 SGHTA, CDR2 FQGNSA. Unmatched junction bases numbered 7, after V lost 11 bases and J lost 4 bases. This CDR3 has 14 amino acids.

V and J are TRBV6-5 and TRBJ2-2; 7 bases line up with TRBD2. The CDR3 is 15 residues long. The germline CDR1 and CDR2 sequences are MNHEY and SVGAGI. The ends lost 8 bases at V and 1 base at J; junction bases unmatched: 7. The CDR3 spells CASALTSVNTGELFF. CDR3 nucleotides: TGTGCCAGCGCCCTTACTAGCGTGAACACCGGGGAGCTGTTTTTT.

This clone came up a few times. The chain recombines TRBV6-1 with TRBJ1-4, with 9 nucleotides matching TRBD1. The V and J ends lost 4 bases and 7 bases, in that order; junction bases with no gene match: 13. Germline CDR1 reads MNHNS; CDR2 reads SASEGT. The CDR3 is 17 residues long. Here the CDR3 reads CASSASGLTGGGEKLFF. CDR3 bases: TGTGCCAGCAGTGCCTCTGGACTAACAGGGGGCGGTGAAAAACTGTTTTTT.

In its sample, this clone was seen once. V is TRBV27 and J is TRBJ1-6; TRBD1 might be the D (6 bases). This CDR3 contains 14 residues. Trimming removed 7 bases from V and 7 bases from J, with 14 bases in between. CDR1 MNHEY and CDR2 SMNVEV come from the germline V gene (reference sequence). This chain's CDR3 is CASTRGRWNSPLHF. The DNA of the CDR3 is TGTGCCAGCACCAGGGGCAGGTGGAATTCACCCCTCCACTTT.